Below, 8 T cell receptor beta chains from the same sample are listed, as sequenced in a study of shared clonotypes between healthy human individuals. The method was immunoSEQ multiplex PCR; TCRdb's version includes in-frame clones alone and lacks a portion of them. The repertoire holds some 980,000 clones, with roughly 72% as singletons. Sequenced: memory CD4+ T cells sorted from blood. The subset was: CD45RA-negative fraction. Receptors were obtained from a man aged 18 to 29 in good health.

This clone has a handful of counts. Other DNA variants within this sample encode the same CDR3. This chain connects TRBV19 to TRBJ1-6, with D uncertain. The CDR3 loop spans 14 amino acids. Germline V lookup: CDR1 LNHDA, CDR2 SQIVND (reference sequence). The V and J ends lost 3 bases and 7 bases respectively, with 10 bases between them. CDR3 nucleotide sequence: TGTGCCAGTAGTATTAGAACGGAAAATTCACCCCTCCACTTT. Encoded protein: CASSIRTENSPLHF.

This clone occurred once. This chain's CDR3 is CASSPPGLAGVNEQYF. The CDR3 DNA is TGTGCCAGCTCACCACCGGGACTAGCGGGAGTTAACGAGCAGTACTTC. V gene TRBV18 combines with J gene TRBJ2-7; 14 nucleotides match TRBD2. Germline V gene lookup returns CDR1 KGHSH and CDR2 LQKENI. Losses at the gene ends were 0 bases for V and 5 bases for J; bases not matched to a gene: 3. The CDR3 is 16 amino acids. Looking up the rest from reference TRBV18 and TRBJ2-7 gives the full variable domain: NAGVMQNPRHLVRRRGQEARLRCSPMKGHSHVYWYRQLPEEGLKFMVYLQKENIIDESGMPKERFSAEFPKEGPSILRIQQVVRGDSAAYFCASSPPGLAGVNEQYFGPGTRLTVT.

The chain couples TRBV27 to TRBJ2-1; D gene uncertain. The V end lost 4 bases, the J end lost 9 bases, and 10 bases lay between the germline ends. The CDR3 is 12 residues long. The germline gives CDR1 MNHEY, CDR2 SMNVEV (reference sequence). The CDR3: CASSSYGREQFF. The CDR3 region has the DNA TGTGCCAGCAGTTCATACGGGCGTGAGCAGTTCTTC.

The genes are TRBV6-6 and TRBJ1-2, with 9 positions matching TRBD1. The ends lost 2 bases at V and 7 bases at J; junction bases unmatched: 5. The CDR3 has 14 amino acids. Germline V gene lookup returns CDR1 MNHNY and CDR2 SVGAGI (reference sequence). CDR3 bases: TGTGCCAGCAGTTACGGGACAGGGTTCGCTGGCTACACCTTC. It translates to CASSYGTGFAGYTF.

This clone was seen a few times. V gene TRBV23-1 combines with J gene TRBJ1-2, with a tentative D call TRBD1 (6 bases). TRBV23-1 belongs to the ORF category, with a function that is uncertain. The CDR3 has 12 amino acids. Trimming left V 3 bases short and J 14 bases short, with 16 bases between. The CDR3 loop is CASSHSTGPLTF. CDR3 coding DNA: TGCGCCAGCAGTCATTCGACAGGTCCACTTACCTTC.

On this clone itself: The sample holds other DNA sequences that translate to the same CDR3. The V and J genes are TRBV9 and TRBJ2-1; D gene unclear. The CDR3 loop spans 13 amino acids. CDR1 and CDR2 (germline): SGDLS, YYNGEE. With 0 bases removed from V and 4 bases from J, the gap between germline ends came to 5 bases. The CDR3 here is CASSVVGYNEQFF. Here the CDR3 DNA reads TGTGCCAGCAGCGTAGTGGGGTACAATGAGCAGTTCTTC.

The chain carries TRBV15 and TRBJ1-2, with unresolved D. V lost 1 base and J 5 bases, leaving 8 bases between the germline ends. The CDR3 has 13 residues. Germline CDR1 and CDR2: LNHNV and YYDKDF (reference sequence). This chain's CDR3 is CATSRGPTYGYTF. The DNA of the CDR3 is TGTGCCACCAGCAGAGGCCCGACATATGGCTACACCTTC.

The chain carries TRBV6-5 and TRBJ1-3; no clear D gene. This CDR3 comprises 14 residues. Germline CDR1 MNHEY, CDR2 SVGAGI. The V gene lost 6 bases and the J gene lost 0 bases, with 9 bases spanning the gap. The CDR3 coding sequence is TGTGCCAGCAGGCCACAGTTCTCTGGAAACACCATATATTTT. Translated, it gives CASRPQFSGNTIYF.